The rows below give T cell receptor beta chains drawn from one sample of a study of blood T cells in healthy people across ages. TCRdb called the 5' RACE reads again in MiXCR, with one record for every CDR3 protein. The sample has just under 900,000 distinct CDR3 sequences; 25% to 35% are singletons. The sample was blood. The receptor set was obtained from an elderly woman in good health. Each CDR3 is given with its conserved first and last residue. The D gene is left open where the match is weak. Not every row has a clone size; where given, it reads once, few, many or a size class.

>TRBJ2-1|-|TRBV10-3|-
TGTGCCATCAGTGAAACGGACCGTAGACAGGCCCAGTTCTTC
CAISETDRRQAQFF
>TRBJ1-5|TRBD1|TRBV6-6|-
TGTGCCAGCAGCCCGGGACAGGGAATCAGGAATCAGCCCCAGCATTTT
CASSPGQGIRNQPQHF
>TRBJ2-1|-|TRBV7-9|-
TGTGCCGGCAGCCTCCGGGATTGCAATGAGCAGTTCTTC
CAGSLRDCNEQFF
>TRBJ2-1|-|TRBV7-2|-
TGTGCCAGCAGCCCCGAACGACTAGTGCATGAGCAGTTCTTC
CASSPERLVHEQFF
>TRBJ2-1|TRBD2|TRBV20-1|-
TGCAGTGCCAGAGTTGGTAGCGGGGGCCTGGGGTACAATGAGCAGTTCTTC
CSARVGSGGLGYNEQFF
>TRBJ2-7|-|TRBV7-2|-
TGTGCCAGCACCCTTACCCTGCCGGGACACAACAATAAGCAGTACTTC
CASTLTLPGHNNKQYF
>TRBJ2-5|-|TRBV2|-
TGTGCCAGCAGTTACCTGCGGGCGCACCAAGAGACCCAGTACTTC
CASSYLRAHQETQYF
>TRBJ2-5|TRBD2|TRBV4-2|-
TGTGCCAGCAGCCAAAGGGAGCGGGAGTACCAAGAGACCCAGTACTTC
CASSQREREYQETQYF
>TRBJ2-1|-|TRBV7-3|-
TGTGCCAGCAGTAAGGTCGGTGGGAATGAGCAGTTCTTC
CASSKVGGNEQFF
>TRBJ2-3|-|TRBV9|many
TGTGCCAGCAGCGTAACCCATGAGACTAGCACAGATACGCAGTATTTT
CASSVTHETSTDTQYF
>TRBJ2-1|TRBD2|TRBV20-1|few
TGCAGTGCTAGAGATCCGGGCGGGGGTGGCAATGAGCAGTTCTTC
CSARDPGGGGNEQFF
>TRBJ1-1|-|TRBV5-1|many
TGCGCCAGCAGCTTGGAGTTGGGTCGTGAAGGTGAAGCTTTCTTT
CASSLELGREGEAFF
>TRBJ1-5|TRBD1|TRBV27|few
TGTGCCAGCAGTACCAGGACAGGGGGCAATCAGCCCCAGCATTTT
CASSTRTGGNQPQHF
>TRBJ1-1|-|TRBV20-1|-
TGCAGTGCTAGGAGGAGTACTGAAGCTTTCTTT
CSARRSTEAFF
>TRBJ2-1|-|TRBV27|once
TGTGCCAGCAGCTTGGGACAGCAGACTAGCTGGCATGAGCAGTTCTTC
CASSLGQQTSWHEQFF
>TRBJ2-3|TRBD1|TRBV12-5|many
TGTGCTAGTGGTTTGGAGACAGGGTTGGCAGATACGCAGTATTTT
CASGLETGLADTQYF
>TRBJ1-5|-|TRBV20-1|few
TGCAGTGCTAGAAGTGACAGCTTTAGCGATCAGCCCCAGCATTTT
CSARSDSFSDQPQHF
>TRBJ1-1|-|TRBV7-2|-
TGTGCCAGCAGCGCCAGTTCGGTGGCTTTCTTT
CASSASSVAFF
>TRBJ2-1|TRBD2|TRBV7-2|-
TGTGCCAGCAGCACTACTAGCGGGGGCTTGGTTGAGCAGTTCTTC
CASSTTSGGLVEQFF
>TRBJ1-2|TRBD1|TRBV6-5|few
TGTGCCAGCAGTTACTCGGACAGGTCCTATGGCTACACCTTC
CASSYSDRSYGYTF
>TRBJ1-3|-|TRBV20-1|few
TGCAGTGCGCCGTCAGTGAACTCTGGAAACACCATATATTTT
CSAPSVNSGNTIYF
>TRBJ2-2|-|TRBV12-3/TRBV12-4|-
TGTGCCAGCAGTTCCCATAACGTGGCAGGGGAGGTCACCGGGGAGCTGTTTTTT
CASSSHNVAGEVTGELFF
>TRBJ2-7|TRBD1|TRBV7-2|many
TGTGCCAGCACCGGGACAGGCGGGCCTTACGAGCAGTACTTC
CASTGTGGPYEQYF
>TRBJ1-2|TRBD1|TRBV5-4|-
TGTGCCAGCAGCCCAGCCTCCGGGACAGTTCCTGGCTACACCTTC
CASSPASGTVPGYTF
>TRBJ2-3|TRBD1|TRBV7-2|-
TGTGCCAGCAGCCCCCGATTGGGACAGGGCACAGATACGCAGTATTTT
CASSPRLGQGTDTQYF
>TRBJ1-1|TRBD1|TRBV11-3|-
TGTGCCAGCAGCCGACAGGGGGCCAGGGCAGCTTTCTTT
CASSRQGARAAFF
>TRBJ2-3|TRBD2|TRBV7-6|many
TGTGCCAGCAGCTTAGAACTAGCGGGGACCACAGATACGCAGTATTTT
CASSLELAGTTDTQYF
>TRBJ2-7|-|TRBV19|-
TGTGCCAGTAGTGCGCGGGACATCTACTACGAGCAGTACTTC
CASSARDIYYEQYF
>TRBJ2-7|-|TRBV29-1|many
TGCAGCGTTGGAGACAGCTACGAGCAGTACTTC
CSVGDSYEQYF
>TRBJ1-2|-|TRBV11-2|-
TGTGCCAGCAGCTTAGAGGGGACCGCCCGCACCTTC
CASSLEGTARTF
>TRBJ2-5|TRBD2|TRBV6-5|-
TGTGCCAGTCGGACCGGGGGGGGGGCCCAGTACTTC
CASRTGGGAQYF
>TRBJ1-5|-|TRBV12-3/TRBV12-4|few
TGTGCCAGCACCCTCCCCGGGCAGCCCCAGCATTTT
CASTLPGQPQHF
>TRBJ1-2|-|TRBV14|few
TGTGCCAGCAGCCAAGTACCAGGGAACTATGGCTACACCTTC
CASSQVPGNYGYTF
>TRBJ2-2|TRBD2|TRBV15|-
TGTGCCACCAGCAGGAAGCCGGGACTAGGGTGCGGGGAGCTGTTTTTT
CATSRKPGLGCGELFF
>TRBJ2-3|-|TRBV4-1|-
TGCGCCAGCAGCCATCCCGCAGATACGCAGTATTTT
CASSHPADTQYF
>TRBJ2-1|-|TRBV6-2/TRBV6-3|-
TGTGCCAGCAGTTACTATGAGGCGAGCTCCTACAATGAGCAGTTCTTC
CASSYYEASSYNEQFF
>TRBJ2-7|-|TRBV5-6|few
TGTGCCAGCAGCGCCGGACGGGGAACCAACTGCGAGCAGTACTTC
CASSAGRGTNCEQYF
>TRBJ2-2|TRBD1|TRBV7-9|few
TGTGCCAGCAACCCTGGGACAGGACCCAATTCTATCACCGGGGAGCTGTTTTTT
CASNPGTGPNSITGELFF
>TRBJ2-1|TRBD2|TRBV6-2/TRBV6-3|many
TGTGCCAGCAGTCTCTGGCGGGGGGAGAATGAGCAGTTCTTC
CASSLWRGENEQFF
>TRBJ2-7|TRBD1|TRBV7-2|many
TGTGCCAGCAGCCCTGGGGGTACGACAGGGACCTTTCCCTACGAGCAGTACTTC
CASSPGGTTGTFPYEQYF
>TRBJ1-2|-|TRBV7-2|-
TGTGCCAGCAGCTTAGAGCAGGGTTATGGCCACACCTTC
CASSLEQGYGHTF
>TRBJ2-3|-|TRBV4-3|few
TGCGCCAGCAGCCAAGAAGGATCGGGGGGCCGTCGCACAGATACGCAGTATTTT
CASSQEGSGGRRTDTQYF